This is a list of T cell receptor beta chains from one sample in a study of metastatic and nonmetastatic thyroid tumors. TCRdb reanalyzed the PCR reads via MiXCR. The data show some 64,000 clones, 4% to 4.5% seen once. The sample consisted of blood. These receptors were taken from a female donor with papillary thyroid cancer or a benign thyroid nodule (not recorded which). Some clones in this sample may be carry-over from other donors' samples. CDR3s include the opening cysteine and the closing phenylalanine or tryptophan. Fields, in order: J gene, clone size, D gene, V gene, CDR3 DNA, CDR3 protein. A D gene is named only where the DNA matches it firmly. Clone size appears in some rows only: once, few, many, or a class for an expanded clone.

j_call: TRBJ2-3
clone_size: many
d_call: NA
v_call: TRBV5-1
cdr3_nt: TGCGCCAGCAGCTTGGGAAGAGGGACAGATACGCAGTATTTT
cdr3_aa: CASSLGRGTDTQYF

j_call: TRBJ2-1
clone_size: many
d_call: NA
v_call: TRBV3-1
cdr3_nt: TGTGCCAGCAGCCAGCCCCTCAGCGGCCTGTTCTTC
cdr3_aa: CASSQPLSGLFF

j_call: TRBJ2-3
clone_size: NA
d_call: TRBD2
v_call: TRBV7-2
cdr3_nt: TGTGCCAGCAGACTAGCGGGAGGGGGAGTAGATACGCAGTATTTT
cdr3_aa: CASRLAGGGVDTQYF

j_call: TRBJ1-5
clone_size: many
d_call: NA
v_call: TRBV28
cdr3_nt: TGTGCCAGCACCCTTGTTCGGGGGATCCCTTACTATAGCAATCAGCCCCAGCATTTT
cdr3_aa: CASTLVRGIPYYSNQPQHF

j_call: TRBJ2-1
clone_size: few
d_call: NA
v_call: TRBV11-2
cdr3_nt: TGTGCCAGCAGCTTGGGCCTGAGCTCCTACAATGAGCAGTTCTTC
cdr3_aa: CASSLGLSSYNEQFF

j_call: TRBJ1-5
clone_size: many
d_call: TRBD1
v_call: TRBV6-1
cdr3_nt: TGTGCCAGCAGTGAAGCTCGGCAGGGGGGCCGGCCCCAGCATTTT
cdr3_aa: CASSEARQGGRPQHF

j_call: TRBJ2-7
clone_size: many
d_call: TRBD1
v_call: TRBV2
cdr3_nt: TGTGCCAGCAAGAGGACAGGGTTTGACGAGCAGTACTTC
cdr3_aa: CASKRTGFDEQYF

j_call: TRBJ2-1
clone_size: many
d_call: NA
v_call: TRBV6-1
cdr3_nt: TGTGCCAGCAGTTCCGGTAGATCCTACAATGAGCAGTTCTTC
cdr3_aa: CASSSGRSYNEQFF

j_call: TRBJ2-1
clone_size: many
d_call: TRBD2
v_call: TRBV4-1
cdr3_nt: TGCGCCAGCAGCCAAGAAAAGCGGGAGGAGTATGAGCAGTTCTTC
cdr3_aa: CASSQEKREEYEQFF

j_call: TRBJ2-7
clone_size: many
d_call: NA
v_call: TRBV18
cdr3_nt: TGTGCCAGCTCCCCGCAGACCCTAACCCAGGAAAGTTTGTACGAGCAGTACTTC
cdr3_aa: CASSPQTLTQESLYEQYF

j_call: TRBJ2-7
clone_size: many
d_call: NA
v_call: TRBV6-1
cdr3_nt: TGTGCCAGCAGGACACACGACAGGCTCCCCTACGAGCAGTACTTC
cdr3_aa: CASRTHDRLPYEQYF

j_call: TRBJ1-5
clone_size: NA
d_call: NA
v_call: TRBV19
cdr3_nt: TGTGCCAGTTCCTTTACGTTTCAGCCCCAGCATTTT
cdr3_aa: CASSFTFQPQHF

j_call: TRBJ2-7
clone_size: many
d_call: NA
v_call: TRBV7-8
cdr3_nt: TGTGCCAGCAGCTTAGGGCTAGGCTCCGAGCAGTACTTC
cdr3_aa: CASSLGLGSEQYF

j_call: TRBJ2-6
clone_size: many
d_call: TRBD2
v_call: TRBV7-2
cdr3_nt: TGTGCCAGCAGCTTATTGGGCGGGAGGGCCACTGGGGCCAACGTCCTGACTTTC
cdr3_aa: CASSLLGGRATGANVLTF

j_call: TRBJ1-2
clone_size: many
d_call: NA
v_call: TRBV3-1
cdr3_nt: TGTGCCAGTTCTCCGGGGGACTATGGCTACACCTTC
cdr3_aa: CASSPGDYGYTF

j_call: TRBJ1-2
clone_size: NA
d_call: TRBD1
v_call: TRBV9
cdr3_nt: TGTGCCAGCAGCGGACCAGACAGGGTGGCTGGCTATGGCTACACCTTC
cdr3_aa: CASSGPDRVAGYGYTF

j_call: TRBJ2-5
clone_size: few
d_call: TRBD2
v_call: TRBV18
cdr3_nt: TGTGCCAGCTCACCGGGACTAGCAGAGACCCAGTACTTT
cdr3_aa: CASSPGLAETQYF

j_call: TRBJ1-5
clone_size: NA
d_call: NA
v_call: TRBV6-5
cdr3_nt: NA
cdr3_aa: CASSHNFGQGAQNQRF

j_call: TRBJ1-3
clone_size: many
d_call: NA
v_call: TRBV6-1
cdr3_nt: TGTGCCACACGGGGAGACTCTGGAAACACCATATATTTT
cdr3_aa: CATRGDSGNTIYF

j_call: TRBJ2-2
clone_size: many
d_call: TRBD2
v_call: TRBV6-1
cdr3_nt: TGTGCCAGCAGACGGACTAGCGGGAGCATCGGGGAGCTGTTTTTT
cdr3_aa: CASRRTSGSIGELFF

j_call: TRBJ2-2
clone_size: many
d_call: NA
v_call: TRBV10-1
cdr3_nt: TGCGCCAGCAGTGGTCTCGGGACGAACACCGGGGAGCTGTTTTTT
cdr3_aa: CASSGLGTNTGELFF

j_call: TRBJ2-5
clone_size: many
d_call: TRBD2
v_call: TRBV2
cdr3_nt: TGTGCCAGCAGTGGGACTAGCGGCCCCCAAGAGACCCAGTACTTC
cdr3_aa: CASSGTSGPQETQYF

j_call: TRBJ1-2
clone_size: many
d_call: NA
v_call: TRBV28
cdr3_nt: TGTGCCAGCAGGCGACAGGTCGATGGCTACACCTTC
cdr3_aa: CASRRQVDGYTF

j_call: TRBJ1-1
clone_size: many
d_call: NA
v_call: TRBV28
cdr3_nt: TGTGCCAGCAGTACTTATAGCCAGGAACTTTACACTGAAGCTTTCTTT
cdr3_aa: CASSTYSQELYTEAFF

j_call: TRBJ2-5
clone_size: many
d_call: NA
v_call: TRBV12-3/TRBV12-4
cdr3_nt: TGTGCCAGCAGCCCCCGGGACACTGACGGCTCAGAGACCCAGTACTTC
cdr3_aa: CASSPRDTDGSETQYF

j_call: TRBJ1-1
clone_size: NA
d_call: NA
v_call: TRBV7-9
cdr3_nt: TGTGTCAGCAGCTTAGCTGTGGGGGGGCTTGAGGCTTTCTTT
cdr3_aa: CVSSLAVGGLEAFF

j_call: TRBJ2-1
clone_size: many
d_call: NA
v_call: TRBV7-2
cdr3_nt: TGTGCCAGCAGCTTAGTCCAACGCTCCTACAATGAGCAGTTCTTC
cdr3_aa: CASSLVQRSYNEQFF

j_call: TRBJ1-5
clone_size: many
d_call: TRBD1
v_call: TRBV19
cdr3_nt: TGTGCCAGTAATCGACAGGGGGCGGATTACAATCAGCCCCAGCATTTT
cdr3_aa: CASNRQGADYNQPQHF

j_call: TRBJ1-1
clone_size: many
d_call: NA
v_call: TRBV20-1
cdr3_nt: TGCAGTGCTAGACGTGGGGGTGAAGCTTTCTTT
cdr3_aa: CSARRGGEAFF

j_call: TRBJ1-6
clone_size: NA
d_call: NA
v_call: TRBV7-9
cdr3_nt: TGTGCCAGCAGCTTCGAGGGGACTTATAATTCACCCCTCCACTTT
cdr3_aa: CASSFEGTYNSPLHF

j_call: TRBJ1-1
clone_size: few
d_call: NA
v_call: TRBV20-1
cdr3_nt: TGCAGTGCTTCAGGGGCCAAAGCTTTCTTT
cdr3_aa: CSASGAKAFF

j_call: TRBJ1-5
clone_size: many
d_call: TRBD1
v_call: TRBV5-1
cdr3_nt: TGCGCCAGCAGCTTACAGGGGGAAGAGCCCCAGCATTTT
cdr3_aa: CASSLQGEEPQHF

j_call: TRBJ2-7
clone_size: NA
d_call: NA
v_call: TRBV7-9
cdr3_nt: TGTGCCAGCAACTTGGGGGACGAGCAGTACTTC
cdr3_aa: CASNLGDEQYF

j_call: TRBJ2-1
clone_size: many
d_call: TRBD1
v_call: TRBV24-1
cdr3_nt: TGTGCCACCAGTGTCACCGGGACAGGGCTATACAATGAGCAGTTCTTC
cdr3_aa: CATSVTGTGLYNEQFF

j_call: TRBJ2-3
clone_size: many
d_call: TRBD2
v_call: TRBV20-1
cdr3_nt: TGCAGTGCTAGAGGGGCGGGAGTAAAGTCGGGGCCCACAGATACGCAGTATTTT
cdr3_aa: CSARGAGVKSGPTDTQYF

j_call: TRBJ2-7
clone_size: many
d_call: NA
v_call: TRBV5-4
cdr3_nt: TGTGCCAGCAGCCGGACAGACCCTAGCTACGAGCAGTACTTC
cdr3_aa: CASSRTDPSYEQYF

j_call: TRBJ2-1
clone_size: NA
d_call: NA
v_call: TRBV12-3/TRBV12-4
cdr3_nt: TGTGCCAGCAGTGGCCCGCGTTCTTCTGCTTCCTCCATTGAGCAGTCCTTC
cdr3_aa: CASSGPRSSASSIEQSF

j_call: TRBJ2-5
clone_size: many
d_call: NA
v_call: TRBV6-1
cdr3_nt: TGTGCCAGCAGCCAGGTCGCAGGCTGGGAGACCCAGTACTTC
cdr3_aa: CASSQVAGWETQYF

j_call: TRBJ1-2
clone_size: few
d_call: TRBD1
v_call: TRBV6-2/TRBV6-3
cdr3_nt: TGTGCCAGCAGTTACTCTGGACAGGTCTATGGCTACACCTTC
cdr3_aa: CASSYSGQVYGYTF

j_call: TRBJ2-5
clone_size: many
d_call: NA
v_call: TRBV18
cdr3_nt: TGTGCCAGCTCACTTTACCAGGAGACCCAGTACTTC
cdr3_aa: CASSLYQETQYF

j_call: TRBJ2-7
clone_size: many
d_call: TRBD2
v_call: TRBV19
cdr3_nt: TGTGCCAGTAGTACTCGGACCCCTTCCACTAGCGGGGCCTACGAGCAGTACTTC
cdr3_aa: CASSTRTPSTSGAYEQYF